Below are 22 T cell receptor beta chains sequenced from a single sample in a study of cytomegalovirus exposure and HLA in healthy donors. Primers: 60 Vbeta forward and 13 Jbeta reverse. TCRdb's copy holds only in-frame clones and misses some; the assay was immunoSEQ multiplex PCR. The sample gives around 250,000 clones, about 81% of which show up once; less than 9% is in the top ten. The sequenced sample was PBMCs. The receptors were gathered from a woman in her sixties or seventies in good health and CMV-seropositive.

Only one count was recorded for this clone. The CDR3 DNA reads as TGTGCCAGCAGCGGGGGACAGGGGAAGAACAATGAGCAGTTCTTC. Translating it yields CASSGGQGKNNEQFF. The chain employs TRBV5-4 and TRBJ2-1, with TRBD1 matching over 10 bases. The J segment lost 5 bases and the V segment lost 4 bases, leaving 6 bases of the junction unmatched. From germline, CDR1 is SGHNT and CDR2 YYREEE (reference sequence). The CDR3 has 15 residues.

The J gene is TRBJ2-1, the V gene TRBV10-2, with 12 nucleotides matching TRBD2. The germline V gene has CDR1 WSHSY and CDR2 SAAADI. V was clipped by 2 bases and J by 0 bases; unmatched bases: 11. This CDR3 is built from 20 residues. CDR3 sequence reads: CASSEDRTSGIFSSYNEQFF. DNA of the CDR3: TGCGCCAGCAGTGAGGATAGGACTAGCGGGATCTTTAGCTCCTACAATGAGCAGTTCTTC.

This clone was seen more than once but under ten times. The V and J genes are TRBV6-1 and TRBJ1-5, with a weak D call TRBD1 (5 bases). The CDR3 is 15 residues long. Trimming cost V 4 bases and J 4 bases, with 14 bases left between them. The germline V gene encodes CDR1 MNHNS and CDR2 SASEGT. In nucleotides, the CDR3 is TGTGCCAGCAGTGTCCACAGCGGGGGGAATCAGCCCCAGCATTTT. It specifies CASSVHSGGNQPQHF.

The CDR3 DNA is TGTGCCTGGACACTGGCGGGAGCCTACAATGAGCAGTTCTTC. Translating it yields CAWTLAGAYNEQFF. The chain couples TRBV30 to TRBJ2-1; the match to TRBD2 covers 7 bases. The J segment lost 2 bases and the V segment lost 4 bases, leaving 5 bases of the junction unmatched. In germline, CDR1 is GTSNPN, CDR2 SVGIG (reference sequence). The CDR3 loop spans 14 amino acids.

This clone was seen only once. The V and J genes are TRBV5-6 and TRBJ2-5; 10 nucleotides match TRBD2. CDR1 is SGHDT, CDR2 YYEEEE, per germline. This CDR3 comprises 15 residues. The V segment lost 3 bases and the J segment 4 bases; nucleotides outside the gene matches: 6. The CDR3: CASSSELAGRETQYF. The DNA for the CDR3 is TGTGCCAGCAGCTCCGAACTAGCGGGAAGAGAGACCCAGTACTTC.

This CDR3 is CASSFGVPNTGELFF. CDR3 DNA sequence: TGCGCCAGCAGCTTTGGAGTCCCGAACACCGGGGAGCTGTTTTTT. The chain uses TRBV5-1 and TRBJ2-2, with D uncertain. With 2 bases removed from V and 0 bases from J, the gap between germline ends came to 8 bases. In germline, CDR1 is SGHRS, CDR2 YFSETQ. The length of the CDR3 is 15 residues.

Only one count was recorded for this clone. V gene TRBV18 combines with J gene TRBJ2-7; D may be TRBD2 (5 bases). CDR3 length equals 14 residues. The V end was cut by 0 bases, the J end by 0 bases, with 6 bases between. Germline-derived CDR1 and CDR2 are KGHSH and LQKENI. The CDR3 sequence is CASSPPTSSYEQYF. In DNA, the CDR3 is TGTGCCAGCTCACCACCCACTAGCTCCTACGAGCAGTACTTC.

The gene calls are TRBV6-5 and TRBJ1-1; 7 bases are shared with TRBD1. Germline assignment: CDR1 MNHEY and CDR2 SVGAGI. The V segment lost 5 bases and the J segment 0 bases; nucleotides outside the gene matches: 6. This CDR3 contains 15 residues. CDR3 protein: CASSKGQLMNTEAFF. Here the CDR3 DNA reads TGTGCCAGCAGTAAGGGACAGCTAATGAACACTGAAGCTTTCTTT.

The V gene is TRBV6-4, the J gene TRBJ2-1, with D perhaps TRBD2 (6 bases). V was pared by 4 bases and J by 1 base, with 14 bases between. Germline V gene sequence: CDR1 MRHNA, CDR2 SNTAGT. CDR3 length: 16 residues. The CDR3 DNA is TGTGCCAGCAGTGTTGGGACGGGAGTGTCCTACAATGAGCAGTTCTTC. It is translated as CASSVGTGVSYNEQFF.

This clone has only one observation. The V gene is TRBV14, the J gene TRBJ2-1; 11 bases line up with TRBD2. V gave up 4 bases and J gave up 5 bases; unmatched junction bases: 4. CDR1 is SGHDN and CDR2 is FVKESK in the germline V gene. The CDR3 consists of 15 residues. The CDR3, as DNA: TGTGCCAGCAGCCTAGGGACTAGCGGAAACAATGAGCAGTTCTTC. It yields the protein CASSLGTSGNNEQFF.

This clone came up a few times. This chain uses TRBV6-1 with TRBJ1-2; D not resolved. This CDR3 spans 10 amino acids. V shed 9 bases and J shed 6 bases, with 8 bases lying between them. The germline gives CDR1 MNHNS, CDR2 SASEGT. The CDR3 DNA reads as TGTGCCAGTTCCACTGATGGCTACACCTTC. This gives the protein CASSTDGYTF.

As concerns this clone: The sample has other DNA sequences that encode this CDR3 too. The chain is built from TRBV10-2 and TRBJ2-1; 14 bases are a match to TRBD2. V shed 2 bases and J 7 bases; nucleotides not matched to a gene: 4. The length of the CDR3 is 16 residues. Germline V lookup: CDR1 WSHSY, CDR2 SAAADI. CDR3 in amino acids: CASSEPGLAGVNEQFF. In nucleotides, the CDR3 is TGCGCCAGCAGTGAGCCGGGACTAGCGGGAGTTAATGAGCAGTTCTTC.

The CDR3 nucleotides read TGCGCCAGCAGCTTGGCGGGAGCGGGCACTGAAGCTTTCTTT. Its protein product is CASSLAGAGTEAFF. V and J are TRBV5-1 and TRBJ1-1; the D is unclear. Germline lookup yields CDR1 SGHRS and CDR2 YFSETQ. The CDR3 length is 14 residues. V lost 0 bases to trimming and J lost 4 bases, with 10 bases between them. The variable domain in full, completed from reference TRBV5-1 and TRBJ1-1, reads KAGVTQTPRYLIKTRGQQVTLSCSPISGHRSVSWYQQTPGQGLQFLFEYFSETQRNKGNFPGRFSGRQFSNSRSEMNVSTLELGDSALYLCASSLAGAGTEAFFGQGTRLTVV.

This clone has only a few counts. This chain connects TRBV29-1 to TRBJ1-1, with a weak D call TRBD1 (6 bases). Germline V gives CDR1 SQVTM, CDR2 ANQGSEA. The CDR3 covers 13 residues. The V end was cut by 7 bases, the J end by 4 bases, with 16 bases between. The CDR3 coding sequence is TGCAGCGCTCGCGGGCCCAGGGGCACTGAAGCTTTCTTT. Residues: CSARGPRGTEAFF.

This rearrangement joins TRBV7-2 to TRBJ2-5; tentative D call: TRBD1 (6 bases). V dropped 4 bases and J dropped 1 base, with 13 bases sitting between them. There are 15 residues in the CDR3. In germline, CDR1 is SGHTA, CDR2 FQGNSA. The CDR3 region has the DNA TGTGCCAGCAGCTCACCGGGACACCGCCAAGAGACCCAGTACTTC. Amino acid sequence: CASSSPGHRQETQYF.

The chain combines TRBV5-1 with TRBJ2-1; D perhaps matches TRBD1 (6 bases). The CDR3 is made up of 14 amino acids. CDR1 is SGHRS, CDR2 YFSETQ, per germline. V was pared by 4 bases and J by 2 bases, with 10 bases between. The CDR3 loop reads CASSERQAYNEQFF. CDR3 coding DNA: TGCGCCAGCAGCGAGCGACAGGCCTACAATGAGCAGTTCTTC.

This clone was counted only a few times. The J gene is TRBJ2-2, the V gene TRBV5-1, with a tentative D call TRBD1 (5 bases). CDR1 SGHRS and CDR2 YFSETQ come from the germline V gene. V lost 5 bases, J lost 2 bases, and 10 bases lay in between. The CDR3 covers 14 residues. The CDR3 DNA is TGCGCCAGCAGGCCGGACATTAACACCGGGGAGCTGTTTTTT. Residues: CASRPDINTGELFF.

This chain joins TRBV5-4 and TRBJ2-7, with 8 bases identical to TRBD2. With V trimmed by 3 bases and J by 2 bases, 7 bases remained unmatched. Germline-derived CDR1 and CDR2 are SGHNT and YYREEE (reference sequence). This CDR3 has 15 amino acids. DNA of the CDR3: TGTGCCAGCAGCTGGTATAGCGGGACCCCCTACGAGCAGTACTTC. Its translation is CASSWYSGTPYEQYF.

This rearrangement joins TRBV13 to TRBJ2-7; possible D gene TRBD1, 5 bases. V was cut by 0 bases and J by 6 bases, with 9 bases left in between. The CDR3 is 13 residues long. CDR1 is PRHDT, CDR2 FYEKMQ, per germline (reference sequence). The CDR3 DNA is TGTGCCAGCAGCTTAGGCAGGGCAAGCGAGCAGTACTTC. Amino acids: CASSLGRASEQYF.

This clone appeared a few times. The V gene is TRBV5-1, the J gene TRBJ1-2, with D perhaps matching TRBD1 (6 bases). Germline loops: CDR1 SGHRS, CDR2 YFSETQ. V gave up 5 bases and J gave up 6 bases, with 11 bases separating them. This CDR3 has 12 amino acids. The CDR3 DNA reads TGCGCCAGCAGTTTACAGGGAGATGGCTACACCTTC. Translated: CASSLQGDGYTF.

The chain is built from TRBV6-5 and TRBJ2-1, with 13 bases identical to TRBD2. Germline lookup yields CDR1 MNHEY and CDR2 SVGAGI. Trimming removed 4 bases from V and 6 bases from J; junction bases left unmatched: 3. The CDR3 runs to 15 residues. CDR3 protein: CASSLLAGGLNEQFF. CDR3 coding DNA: TGTGCCAGCAGTTTACTAGCGGGAGGGCTCAATGAGCAGTTCTTC.

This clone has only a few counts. The chain's CDR3 is CASRSPGQGMDEQYF. The DNA of the CDR3 is TGCGCCAGCAGGTCGCCGGGACAGGGTATGGACGAGCAGTACTTC. V and J are TRBV4-1 and TRBJ2-7, with TRBD1 identical over 9 bases. Looked up from germline, CDR1 is MGHRA and CDR2 is YSYEKL. CDR3 length: 15 amino acids. Trimming removed 6 bases from V and 5 bases from J; junction bases left unmatched: 11.